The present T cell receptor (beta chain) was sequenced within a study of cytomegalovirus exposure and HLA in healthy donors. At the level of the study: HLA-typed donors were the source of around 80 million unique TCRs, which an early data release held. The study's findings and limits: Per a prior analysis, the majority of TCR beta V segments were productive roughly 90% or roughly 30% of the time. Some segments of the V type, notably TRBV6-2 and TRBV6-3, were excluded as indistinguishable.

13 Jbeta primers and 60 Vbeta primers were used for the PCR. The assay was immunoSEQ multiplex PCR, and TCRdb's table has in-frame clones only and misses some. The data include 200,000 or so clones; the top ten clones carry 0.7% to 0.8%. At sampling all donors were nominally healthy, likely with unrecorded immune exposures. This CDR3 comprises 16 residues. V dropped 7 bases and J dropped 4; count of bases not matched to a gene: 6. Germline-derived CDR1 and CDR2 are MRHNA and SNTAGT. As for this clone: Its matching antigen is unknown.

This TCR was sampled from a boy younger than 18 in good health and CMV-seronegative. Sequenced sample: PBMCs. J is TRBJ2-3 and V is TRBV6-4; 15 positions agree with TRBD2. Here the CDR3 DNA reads TGTGCCAGCACCGAGGGACTAGCGGGGGGCGCAGATACGCAGTATTTT. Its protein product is CASTEGLAGGADTQYF.